The clone carrying this TCR beta chain has only a few counts. The antigen is not known. V lost 5 bases to trimming and J lost 6 bases; unmatched junction nucleotides: 5. This CDR3 spans 13 amino acids. Germline V lookup: CDR1 SGHAT, CDR2 FQNNGV. TCRdb's copy holds only in-frame clones and misses some; the assay was immunoSEQ multiplex PCR. This table has roughly 10,000 clones, about 80% appearing once. This specimen comes from a study of early stage breast cancer tumors. Study details: Average read coverage per sample was roughly 10-fold. General study findings and limits: Tumors had roughly 2.5-fold higher T cell density and higher clonality than adjacent normal breast tissue.

Roughly 18-55 mg of tissue was diced for each tumor. The chain carries TRBV11-2 and TRBJ2-7, with TRBD1 identical over 9 bases. The sample comprised breast tumor tissue. The TCR originated in a person aged 70 to 85 with breast cancer. The chain's CDR3 is CASSIGQGFEQYF. Written as DNA, the CDR3 is TGTGCCAGCAGCATAGGACAGGGGTTCGAGCAGTACTTC.